The next 26 T cell receptor beta chains were all read from a single sample in a study of monozygotic twins with cystic fibrosis. The method was immunoSEQ multiplex PCR; TCRdb's version includes in-frame clones alone and lacks a portion of them. The sample has around 34,000 clones; more than 55% are singletons. Sequencing was done on a sample of blood. Source of these receptors: a girl aged 5-17 years with cystic fibrosis.

The chain is built from TRBV11-2 and TRBJ1-3; 7 bases are shared with TRBD1. The CDR3 runs 16 residues. Germline V CDR1 and CDR2: SGHAT, FQNNGV. V shed 1 base and J 0 bases; nucleotides not matched to a gene: 3. CDR3 region: CASSLVTGNSGNTIYF. The CDR3 region has the DNA TGTGCCAGCAGCTTAGTGACAGGGAACTCTGGAAACACCATATATTTT.

This chain connects TRBV7-2 to TRBJ2-4, with D unclear. Germline lookup yields CDR1 SGHTA and CDR2 FQGNSA. CDR3 length: 14 residues. Trimming took off 1 base at V and 4 bases at J, with 8 bases between the two ends. The CDR3 reads CASSLGAPKNIQYF. The CDR3 region has the DNA TGTGCCAGCAGCTTAGGTGCTCCAAAAAACATTCAGTACTTC.

The chain recombines TRBV7-8 with TRBJ2-7, with 11 bases matching TRBD1. V was pared by 8 bases and J by 7 bases, with 10 bases of the junction left unmatched. Germline values: CDR1 SGHVS, CDR2 FQNEAQ. The CDR3 covers 14 residues. For the CDR3, the DNA is TGTGCCAGCGAGAAGGGACAGGGGGGTCGGGAGCAGTACTTC. Translating gives CASEKGQGGREQYF.

The chain recombines TRBV7-9 with TRBJ2-5, with 7 bases identical to TRBD2. Germline values: CDR1 SEHNR, CDR2 FQNEAQ (reference sequence). CDR3 size: 15 residues. The V gene end was trimmed by 4 bases and the J gene end by 9 bases; junction bases not matched to a gene: 14. The CDR3: CASSSPTLGGEAQYF. The CDR3 region has the DNA TGTGCCAGCAGCTCCCCCACATTGGGAGGGGAGGCCCAGTACTTC.

The chain combines TRBV14 with TRBJ1-2; a possible D gene is TRBD1 (5 bases). Trimming cost V 3 bases and J 3 bases, with 11 bases left between them. Germline CDR1 reads SGHDN; CDR2 reads FVKESK. The CDR3 length is 14 residues. The CDR3 region is CASSQGTGYYGYTF. The CDR3 DNA follows: TGTGCCAGCAGCCAGGGAACAGGTTACTATGGCTACACCTTC.

The genes are TRBV4-1 and TRBJ1-2; the D is unclear. The CDR3 has 11 residues. CDR1 and CDR2 (germline): MGHRA, YSYEKL. The ends were cut back, 8 bases at V and 6 bases at J, with 10 bases in the middle. In DNA form, the CDR3 reads TGCGCCAGCTCCGGGAGAGATGGCTACACCTTC. Residues: CASSGRDGYTF.

This clone was observed a handful of times. The chain has TRBV5-4 and TRBJ1-1; D gene ambiguous. This CDR3 comprises 13 residues. Trimming stripped 3 bases from V and 4 bases from J, with 10 bases between. In germline, CDR1 is SGHNT, CDR2 YYREEE (reference sequence). The CDR3, as DNA: TGTGCCAGCAGCTACGGACGGACCACTGAAGCTTTCTTT. This codes for CASSYGRTTEAFF. The variable domain in full, completed from reference TRBV5-4 and TRBJ1-1, reads ETGVTQSPTHLIKTRGQQVTLRCSSQSGHNTVSWYQQALGQGPQFIFQYYREEENGRGNFPPRFSGLQFPNYSSELNVNALELDDSALYLCASSYGRTTEAFFGQGTRLTVV.

The V and J genes are TRBV29-1 and TRBJ2-1; 10 bases line up with TRBD1. CDR1 is SQVTM, CDR2 ANQGSEA, per germline. This CDR3 contains 13 residues. V lost 1 base, J lost 7 bases, and 1 base stayed unmatched. In DNA form, the CDR3 reads TGCAGCGTTGAAGGGACAGGGGGTAATGAGCAGTTCTTC. Translating gives CSVEGTGGNEQFF.

The chain links TRBV6-5 to TRBJ2-5; D is undetermined. Germline V lookup: CDR1 MNHEY, CDR2 SVGAGI. There are 15 residues in the CDR3. The V end was cut by 8 bases, the J end by 2 bases, with 18 bases between. The CDR3 DNA sequence: TGTGCCAGCCGTTTGAGGCTAGAGGTACAAGAGACCCAGTACTTC. Its protein is CASRLRLEVQETQYF.

This CDR3 reads CASSQQRGRNTDTQYF. CDR3 coding DNA: TGCGCCAGCAGCCAGCAAAGAGGGCGCAACACAGATACGCAGTATTTT. This rearrangement joins TRBV4-1 to TRBJ2-3, with D possibly being TRBD2 (5 bases). V was pared by 3 bases and J by 2 bases, with 15 bases between. Germline V gene sequence: CDR1 MGHRA, CDR2 YSYEKL. The CDR3 length is 16 residues.

DNA of the CDR3: TGTGCCAGCAGCGGATCTAGCGTCGGGGAGCTGTTTTTT. Its protein is CASSGSSVGELFF. The V call is TRBV9, the J call TRBJ2-2; tentative D call: TRBD2 (6 bases). Germline CDR1 is SGDLS and CDR2 is YYNGEE. Trimming removed 3 bases from V and 7 bases from J, with 10 bases in between. The length of the CDR3 is 13 residues.

The chain recombines TRBV29-1 with TRBJ2-1, with no clear D. The CDR3 totals 14 residues. Trimming took 2 bases from V and 2 from J, leaving 10 bases between them. Germline lookup yields CDR1 SQVTM and CDR2 ANQGSEA. CDR3 sequence (DNA): TGCAGCGTTGAATCCTCTCTCACCTACAATGAGCAGTTCTTC. Translating it yields CSVESSLTYNEQFF.

The CDR3 is CASSLSLTSAETQYF. The DNA for the CDR3 is TGTGCCAGCAGTTTATCCCTGACTAGCGCGGAGACCCAGTACTTC. J is TRBJ2-5 and V is TRBV27, with 8 bases matching TRBD2. The germline gives CDR1 MNHEY, CDR2 SMNVEV (reference sequence). CDR3 length: 15 amino acids. V was clipped by 0 bases and J by 5 bases; unmatched bases: 5.

V and J are TRBV6-5 and TRBJ2-1; no firm D call. Germline V gene lookup returns CDR1 MNHEY and CDR2 SVGAGI. The CDR3 contains 13 residues. V gave up 6 bases and J gave up 5 bases, with 11 bases separating them. The CDR3 loop reads CASSYGTDNEQFF. DNA of the CDR3: TGTGCCAGCAGCTACGGAACTGACAATGAGCAGTTCTTC.

This chain links TRBV15 with TRBJ1-1; maybe TRBD1 (5 bases). Per germline, CDR1 LNHNV and CDR2 YYDKDF (reference sequence). Trimming left V 0 bases short and J 0 bases short, with 14 bases between. This CDR3 region has 17 residues. CDR3 sequence reads: CATSREGTRRMNTEAFF. The CDR3 DNA sequence: TGTGCCACCAGCAGAGAAGGGACCAGGAGAATGAACACTGAAGCTTTCTTT.

A word on this clone: The junction shows a germline mismatch at one end, possibly a read error. CDR3 bases: TGCGCCAGCAACTTGGATCCGGTGGTGAACACTGAAGCTTTCTTT. This encodes CASNLDPVVNTEAFF. J is TRBJ1-1 and V is TRBV5-1; unclear D gene. Per germline, CDR1 SGHRS and CDR2 YFSETQ. The CDR3 is made up of 15 amino acids.

The chain combines TRBV6-8 with TRBJ1-1, with a weak D call TRBD1 (5 bases). This CDR3 spans 11 amino acids. Germline V lookup: CDR1 MNHGY, CDR2 SAAAGT. V was cut by 11 bases and J by 0 bases, with 7 bases left in between. The CDR3 loop is CAGDLNTEAFF. CDR3 DNA: TGTGCCGGGGACCTGAACACTGAAGCTTTCTTT.

The V gene is TRBV27, the J gene TRBJ2-7; D not resolved. CDR1 and CDR2 from the germline V gene are MNHEY and SMNVEV (reference sequence). CDR3 size: 15 residues. V lost 8 bases and J lost 2, with 19 bases in between. The CDR3 region is CASGPLAVGAYEQYF. The CDR3 DNA reads TGTGCCAGCGGCCCTCTGGCCGTTGGAGCCTACGAGCAGTACTTC.

The chain carries TRBV25-1 and TRBJ1-2; no definite D call. The CDR3 loop spans 12 amino acids. CDR1 is MGHDK, CDR2 SYGVNS, per germline. V gave up 3 bases and J gave up 5 bases, with 7 bases separating them. CDR3 residues: CASSDPGYGYTF. The CDR3 DNA follows: TGTGCCAGCAGTGACCCAGGATATGGCTACACCTTC.

This clone has a handful of counts. The chain recombines TRBV11-3 with TRBJ1-5; the D is unclear. Germline V CDR1 and CDR2: SGHNT, YENEEA. V lost 6 bases to trimming and J lost 4 bases, with 4 bases between them. The CDR3 is 11 residues long. In nucleotides, the CDR3 is TGTGCCAGCAGGTTTAATCAGCCCCAGCATTTT. This gives the protein CASRFNQPQHF. The full variable domain, completed using reference TRBV11-3 and TRBJ1-5, is EAGVVQSPRYKIIEKKQPVAFWCNPISGHNTLYWYLQNLGQGPELLIRYENEEAVDDSQLPKDRFSAERLKGVDSTLKIQPAELGDSAVYLCASRFNQPQHFGDGTRLSIL.

This clone has a handful of counts. This chain uses TRBV2 with TRBJ1-2; D is possibly TRBD1 (5 bases). Trimming removed 4 bases from V and 4 bases from J, with 10 bases in between. This CDR3 region has 13 residues. From germline, CDR1 is SNHLY and CDR2 FYNNEI. The DNA of the CDR3 is TGTGCCAGCAGTGGAGGGGTCGGCTATGGCTACACCTTC. This codes for CASSGGVGYGYTF.

The chain combines TRBV5-4 with TRBJ2-2; D is perhaps TRBD1 or TRBD2 (5 bases each). The V and J ends lost 2 bases and 9 bases respectively, with 14 bases between them. Germline V gene sequence: CDR1 SGHNT, CDR2 YYREEE (reference sequence). The CDR3 is made up of 14 amino acids. The CDR3 here is CASSFGGGRRELFF. The CDR3 coding sequence is TGTGCCAGCAGCTTTGGGGGTGGGCGCAGGGAGCTGTTTTTT.

The gene calls are TRBV7-2 and TRBJ1-2, with D tentatively TRBD1 (5 bases). Germline CDR1 SGHTA, CDR2 FQGNSA. The ends were cut back, 3 bases at V and 0 bases at J, with 8 bases in the middle. The length of the CDR3 is 14 residues. The CDR3, as DNA: TGTGCCAGCAGCTTCCGACAGTCTAACTATGGCTACACCTTC. Residues: CASSFRQSNYGYTF.

The V gene is TRBV2, the J gene TRBJ2-7; 9 nucleotides agree with TRBD2. Unmatched junction bases numbered 6, after V lost 6 bases and J lost 0 bases. Germline CDR1 SNHLY, CDR2 FYNNEI. CDR3 size: 15 residues. The chain's CDR3 is CASRIAGVLSYEQYF. As DNA, the CDR3 is TGTGCCAGCAGGATAGCGGGAGTCCTCTCCTACGAGCAGTACTTC.

This chain connects TRBV10-3 to TRBJ2-1; a possible D gene is TRBD1 (6 bases). V gave up 3 bases and J gave up 2 bases, with 8 bases separating them. Looked up from germline, CDR1 is ENHRY and CDR2 is SYGVKD. CDR3 length equals 14 residues. The CDR3 protein is CAISDRDTYNEQFF. The CDR3 nucleotides read TGTGCCATCAGTGATCGGGACACCTACAATGAGCAGTTCTTC.

The chain combines TRBV4-1 with TRBJ1-5; D uncertain. Between the trimmed V and J ends, which lost 3 bases and 5 bases, there was a span of 14 bases. Germline CDR1 is MGHRA and CDR2 is YSYEKL. CDR3 length: 15 residues. This CDR3 is CASSHSTTPYQPQHF. The CDR3 bases are TGCGCCAGCAGCCATAGTACAACCCCTTATCAGCCCCAGCATTTT.